The next 20 T cell receptor beta chains were all read from a single sample in a study of CD8 T cells in Susac syndrome. The authors reverse transcribed about 0.45 to 1 ug RNA with random hexamers. TCRdb passed the immunoSEQ multiplex PCR reads through MiXCR, listing each CDR3 protein once. Of about 140,000 distinct CDR3 sequences listed, approximately 95% were seen once; the top ten hold over 0.1%. Sequencing input: CD4+ T cells from PBMCs. These receptor sequences come from a human donor with multiple sclerosis.

The chain links TRBV6-5 to TRBJ1-1, with D tentatively TRBD1 (5 bases). V lost 6 bases to trimming and J lost 1 base, with 12 bases between them. The CDR3 has 14 amino acids. Germline lookup yields CDR1 MNHEY and CDR2 SVGAGI. The CDR3 DNA sequence: TGTGCCAGCAGCCTGGGGGTTTCGAACACTGAAGCTTTCTTT. The encoded protein is CASSLGVSNTEAFF.

This chain connects TRBV2 to TRBJ1-5; unclear D gene. This CDR3 region has 14 residues. V lost 3 bases and J 2 bases, leaving 8 bases between the germline ends. Germline V gene lookup returns CDR1 SNHLY and CDR2 FYNNEI. The CDR3 nucleotides read TGTGCCAGCAGTGATATGGGTGGCAATCAGCCCCAGCATTTT. This codes for CASSDMGGNQPQHF.

The chain uses TRBV5-1 and TRBJ2-7; D is perhaps TRBD2 (6 bases). The CDR3 is 13 residues long. The V and J ends lost 6 bases and 6 bases respectively, with 16 bases between them. Per germline, CDR1 SGHRS and CDR2 YFSETQ. CDR3: CASNKGEGLEQYF. For the CDR3, the DNA is TGCGCCAGCAACAAAGGTGAGGGACTCGAGCAGTACTTC.

The chain is built from TRBV6-1 and TRBJ1-5; possibly TRBD1 for D (6 bases). This CDR3 contains 16 residues. V lost 6 bases and J lost 1, with 16 bases in between. Germline assignment: CDR1 MNHNS and CDR2 SASEGT. CDR3 amino acids: CASSESRGVSNQPQHF. DNA of the CDR3: TGTGCCAGCAGCGAGTCTAGGGGGGTAAGCAATCAGCCCCAGCATTTT.

V is TRBV29-1 and J is TRBJ2-2, with a tentative D call TRBD2 (6 bases). V lost 6 bases, J lost 3 bases, and 29 bases lay in between. Germline V lookup: CDR1 SQVTM, CDR2 ANQGSEA. The CDR3 totals 19 residues. The CDR3 protein is CSVRGGELVDSLDTGELFF. The CDR3 nucleotides read TGCAGCGTCCGAGGCGGGGAGCTGGTCGATAGTTTAGACACCGGGGAGCTGTTTTTT.

The chain couples TRBV20-1 to TRBJ1-2; TRBD1 might be the D (6 bases). The CDR3 has 16 residues. Trimming shortened V by 6 bases and J by 2 bases, and 22 bases separated the two germline ends. Germline V CDR1 and CDR2: DFQATT, SNEGSKA (reference sequence). DNA of the CDR3: TGCAGTGCCGGCCTTTTAACTGGACAGAGAAACTATGGCTACACCTTC. Protein: CSAGLLTGQRNYGYTF.

CDR3 region: CASSYSASRTEAFF. In DNA form, the CDR3 reads TGTGCCAGCAGTTACTCGGCGAGTCGGACTGAAGCTTTCTTT. V usage is TRBV6-5 and J usage is TRBJ1-1, with D uncertain. Germline assignment: CDR1 MNHEY and CDR2 SVGAGI. Trimming shortened V by 0 bases and J by 5 bases, and 10 bases separated the two germline ends. CDR3 length: 14 residues.

The chain joins TRBV18 to TRBJ1-5; the D is unclear. Germline CDR1 and CDR2: KGHSH and LQKENI. This CDR3 has 16 amino acids. Trimming shortened V by 5 bases and J by 2 bases, and 16 bases separated the two germline ends. This CDR3 is CASSFNPPGGNQPQHF. In DNA form, the CDR3 reads TGTGCCAGCTCATTCAACCCCCCGGGTGGCAATCAGCCCCAGCATTTT.

The chain links TRBV20-1 to TRBJ2-7, with D hard to call. Germline V gene data show CDR1 as DFQATT and CDR2 as SNEGSKA (reference sequence). V was clipped by 0 bases and J by 7 bases, with 10 bases between them. The CDR3 is 12 residues long. CDR3 nucleotides: TGCAGTGCTAGAGAAACCGGGCGAGAGCAGTACTTC. This encodes CSARETGREQYF.

This chain connects TRBV20-1 to TRBJ1-2; a possible D gene is TRBD1 (6 bases). CDR1 is DFQATT, CDR2 SNEGSKA, per germline (reference sequence). Trimming took 6 bases from V and 4 from J, leaving 21 bases between them. This CDR3 has 15 residues. The DNA for the CDR3 is TGCAGTGCCCGCGAATTTGGCAGGGGAGTCTATGGCTACACCTTC. This encodes CSAREFGRGVYGYTF.

This clonotype was seen a single time. The chain links TRBV3-1 to TRBJ2-3, with D possibly TRBD1 on 5 matching bases. CDR1 and CDR2 from the germline V gene are LGHDT and YNNKEL (reference sequence). The CDR3 covers 14 residues. The V and J ends lost 2 bases and 8 bases respectively, with 14 bases between them. CDR3 nucleotide sequence: TGTGCCAGCAGCCAAACCAGGTTGCAGGGTACGCAGTATTTT. This translates into CASSQTRLQGTQYF.

The chain carries TRBV20-1 and TRBJ2-7, with a weak D call TRBD2 (7 bases). Deletions cut 2 bases from V and 5 bases from J, with 10 bases between. Germline V gene data show CDR1 as DFQATT and CDR2 as SNEGSKA (reference sequence). This CDR3 is 12 amino acids long. The CDR3 is CSARRGGDEQYF. CDR3 bases: TGCAGTGCTAGACGAGGGGGGGACGAGCAGTACTTC.

The gene calls are TRBV7-9 and TRBJ2-1; a weak D match, TRBD1 (6 bases). Trimming removed 10 bases at V and 0 bases at J, with 19 bases between. The CDR3 contains 16 residues. From germline, CDR1 is SEHNR and CDR2 FQNEAQ (reference sequence). CDR3 in DNA: TGTGCCACCCCTAGTCAGGGGCAAGGCTCCTACAATGAGCAGTTCTTC. Translating gives CATPSQGQGSYNEQFF.

The chain couples TRBV20-1 to TRBJ2-7; TRBD2 matches 7 bases. This CDR3 has 15 residues. The ends lost 5 bases at V and 2 bases at J; junction bases unmatched: 12. Germline V gives CDR1 DFQATT, CDR2 SNEGSKA (reference sequence). CDR3 coding DNA: TGCAGTGCTCCCGGACTAGATTATCGTCCCTACGAGCAGTACTTC. Translated, it gives CSAPGLDYRPYEQYF.

The J gene is TRBJ2-6, the V gene TRBV28, with D maybe TRBD2 (5 bases). CDR1 MDHEN and CDR2 SYDVKM come from the germline V gene. V lost 6 bases to trimming and J lost 0 bases, with 9 bases between them. The CDR3 has 15 amino acids. For the CDR3, the DNA is TGTGCCAGCAGCCTTGCGGGCTCTGGGGCCAACGTCCTGACTTTC. This gives the protein CASSLAGSGANVLTF.

The chain has TRBV29-1 and TRBJ2-7, with D unclear. Looked up from germline, CDR1 is SQVTM and CDR2 is ANQGSEA. This CDR3 region has 12 residues. Trimming pared 4 bases from V and 2 bases from J, leaving 9 bases between. CDR3 residues: CSVVGPPYEQYF. CDR3 nucleotides: TGCAGCGTTGTCGGCCCTCCCTACGAGCAGTACTTC.

The chain couples TRBV27 to TRBJ1-1; possibly TRBD1 for D (5 bases). CDR1 is MNHEY, CDR2 SMNVEV, per germline (reference sequence). The CDR3 runs to 14 residues. The V end lost 2 bases, the J end lost 4 bases, and 11 bases lay between the germline ends. For the CDR3, the DNA is TGTGCCAGCAGTTTACAGGAGGGGACCACTGAAGCTTTCTTT. It codes for CASSLQEGTTEAFF.

The V call is TRBV11-1, the J call TRBJ2-5, with D hard to call. The V end lost 6 bases, the J end lost 2 bases, and 4 bases lay between the germline ends. The CDR3 runs to 11 residues. Germline loops: CDR1 SGHAT, CDR2 FQDESV (reference sequence). CDR3 nucleotides: TGTGCCAGCAGGAAACAAGAGACCCAGTACTTC. Encoded protein: CASRKQETQYF.

The rearrangement joins TRBV18 to TRBJ2-3, with 9 bases aligning to TRBD2. Trimming removed 0 bases from V and 5 bases from J; junction bases left unmatched: 3. The CDR3 totals 15 residues. Germline V lookup: CDR1 KGHSH, CDR2 LQKENI. The CDR3 spells CASSPPSGSVDTQYF. CDR3 coding DNA: TGTGCCAGCTCACCACCTAGCGGGAGCGTAGATACGCAGTATTTT.

The genes are TRBV30 and TRBJ1-2; 8 bases fit TRBD1. Germline-derived CDR1 and CDR2 are GTSNPN and SVGIG (reference sequence). V shed 6 bases, J shed 1 base, and the junction held 4 bases outside the gene matches. The CDR3 covers 13 residues. CDR3 loop: CACLTGDNYGYTF. As DNA, the CDR3 is TGTGCCTGTTTGACAGGGGATAACTATGGCTACACCTTC.